Listed below are T cell receptor beta chains from one sample, sequenced in a study of shared clonotypes between healthy human individuals. TCRdb keeps only in-frame clones here, not all; method: immunoSEQ multiplex PCR. The profile shows fewer than 550,000 clones, 60% to 80% of them singletons. The sample taken for sequencing was PBMCs. Receptor source: a woman between 40 and 55 years old in good health. Some clones in this sample may be carry-over from other donors' samples. The CDR3 runs from the conserved cysteine through the conserved F or W. D genes are given only for firm matches. Some rows have no size entry. The others give once, few or many, or a class for an expanded clone.

v_gene	d_gene	j_gene	abundance	CDR3aa	CDR3nt
TRBV5-1	-	TRBJ1-1	-	CASSLTQGNTEAFF	TGCGCCAGCAGCTTGACGCAGGGGAACACTGAAGCTTTCTTT
TRBV28	-	TRBJ1-1	few	CASSSLFKGEGGTEAFF	TGTGCCAGCAGCTCCTTGTTTAAGGGGGAGGGGGGCACTGAAGCTTTCTTT
TRBV6-5	TRBD1	TRBJ2-7	-	CASSYPRQGFVYEQYF	TGTGCCAGCAGTTACCCAAGACAGGGGTTCGTTTACGAGCAGTACTTC
TRBV6-1	-	TRBJ2-5	-	CASSKDYQETQYF	TGTGCCAGCAGCAAGGACTACCAAGAGACCCAGTACTTC
TRBV6-5	TRBD2	TRBJ2-7	-	CASSPGSSGDYEQYF	TGTGCCAGCAGTCCCGGGTCTAGCGGAGACTACGAGCAGTACTTC
TRBV10-3	-	TRBJ1-3	once	CAISEGRASGNTIYF	TGTGCCATCAGTGAGGGCAGGGCGTCTGGAAACACCATATATTTT
TRBV7-7	-	TRBJ1-1	-	CASSLGVMMNTEAFF	TGTGCCAGCAGCTTGGGGGTAATGATGAACACTGAAGCTTTCTTT
TRBV4-3	-	TRBJ1-2	-	CASSQEGIALGGYTF	TGCGCCAGCAGCCAAGAAGGGATCGCCCTGGGTGGCTACACCTTC
TRBV18	TRBD1	TRBJ2-5	once	CASSPLQGAQETQYF	TGTGCCAGCTCACCCCTACAGGGGGCCCAAGAGACCCAGTACTTC
TRBV9	-	TRBJ2-7	-	CASSPRGGISYEQYF	TGTGCCAGCAGCCCCAGGGGCGGGATCTCCTACGAGCAGTACTTC
TRBV10-2	-	TRBJ1-1	-	CASSSLPRTEAFF	TGCGCCAGCAGTTCCCTACCCCGGACTGAAGCTTTCTTT
TRBV4-1	-	TRBJ2-7	-	CASSQDLGRTTTYEQYF	TGCGCCAGCAGCCAAGACCTCGGTAGGACTACTACCTACGAGCAGTACTTC
TRBV11-2	-	TRBJ2-7	-	CASSAGLGVYEQYF	TGTGCCAGCAGCGCCGGACTGGGGGTCTACGAGCAGTACTTC
TRBV19	TRBD2	TRBJ2-1	-	CASRRLAGGNEQFF	TGTGCCAGTAGGAGACTAGCGGGAGGTAATGAGCAGTTCTTC
TRBV27	TRBD1	TRBJ1-5	-	CASSRQGAGNQPQHF	TGTGCCAGCAGTCGCCAGGGGGCTGGCAATCAGCCCCAGCATTTT
TRBV7-9	-	TRBJ2-5	-	CASSRQEETQYF	TGTGCCAGCAGTAGACAGGAAGAGACCCAGTACTTC
TRBV28	-	TRBJ2-7	few	CASSLGTRTYEQYF	TGTGCCAGCAGTTTAGGCACGCGAACCTACGAGCAGTACTTC
TRBV7-2	-	TRBJ2-1	-	CASSREGGPEQFF	TGTGCCAGCAGCCGAGAGGGGGGTCCTGAGCAGTTCTTC
TRBV6-1	-	TRBJ2-1	-	CASITANEQFF	TGTGCCAGCATCACGGCCAATGAGCAGTTCTTC
TRBV2	-	TRBJ2-1	once	CAHRGPSYNEQFF	TGTGCCCACCGGGGCCCATCCTACAATGAGCAGTTCTTC
TRBV5-1	TRBD2	TRBJ2-3	-	CASSWEELAGFTDTQYF	TGCGCCAGCAGCTGGGAGGAGCTAGCGGGATTCACAGATACGCAGTATTTT
TRBV2	-	TRBJ2-3	-	CASSPTGITDTQYF	TGTGCCAGCAGTCCGACAGGAATCACAGATACGCAGTATTTT
TRBV29-1	TRBD2	TRBJ2-5	-	CSVRLAGVETQYF	TGCAGCGTCCGACTAGCGGGAGTAGAGACCCAGTACTTC
TRBV2	TRBD1	TRBJ2-7	-	CASSEQGAAYEQYF	TGTGCCAGCAGTGAGCAGGGGGCAGCCTACGAGCAGTACTTC
TRBV10-3	-	TRBJ1-4	-	CAISAQDGANEKLFF	TGTGCCATCAGTGCCCAGGACGGCGCTAATGAAAAACTGTTTTTT
TRBV10-2	TRBD2	TRBJ2-7	-	CASSPSAVAGGYEQYF	TGCGCCAGCAGCCCCTCGGCAGTAGCGGGAGGGTACGAGCAGTACTTC
TRBV6-6	TRBD1	TRBJ2-1	many	CASSYNVGQGADEQFF	TGTGCCAGCAGTTACAACGTGGGACAGGGGGCTGATGAGCAGTTCTTC
TRBV20-1	-	TRBJ2-3	many	CSEGRTDTQYF	TGCAGCGAGGGGAGGACAGATACGCAGTATTTT
TRBV27	-	TRBJ2-5	-	CASSLSTGEETQYF	TGTGCCAGCAGTTTATCGACAGGAGAAGAGACCCAGTACTTC
TRBV18	TRBD2	TRBJ2-1	-	CASSGDYGTSGREQFF	TGTGCCAGCTCAGGTGATTACGGGACTAGCGGGAGGGAGCAGTTCTTC
TRBV10-1	-	TRBJ2-7	-	CASSESGGKSYEQYF	TGCGCCAGCAGTGAGTCAGGCGGGAAATCCTACGAGCAGTACTTC
TRBV7-6	TRBD2	TRBJ2-4	once	CASSPGGVFGKNIQYF	TGTGCCAGCAGCCCCGGGGGGGTCTTTGGCAAAAACATTCAGTACTTC
TRBV7-9	TRBD1	TRBJ1-5	-	CASSSGGSQHF	TGTGCCAGCAGCTCAGGGGGGTCCCAGCATTTT
TRBV27	-	TRBJ2-5	-	CASSGGRFRETQYF	TGTGCCAGCAGCGGGGGGCGCTTTCGAGAGACCCAGTACTTC
TRBV6-1	TRBD1	TRBJ1-2	few	CASSAGQGNYGYTF	TGTGCCAGCAGTGCAGGACAGGGAAACTATGGCTACACCTTC
TRBV7-2	TRBD1	TRBJ2-1	-	CASNLRGRVNEQFF	TGTGCCAGCAACCTCAGGGGGCGAGTCAATGAGCAGTTCTTC
TRBV5-1	TRBD2	TRBJ2-5	-	CASSSQGLAGGPGETQYF	TGCGCCAGCAGCTCACAGGGACTAGCGGGAGGGCCAGGAGAGACCCAGTACTTC
TRBV2	-	TRBJ1-5	few	CASSGEGNQPQHF	TGTGCCAGCAGTGGGGAGGGGAATCAGCCCCAGCATTTT
TRBV7-3	TRBD2	TRBJ2-5	-	CASSSLAGVAKTQYF	TGTGCCAGCAGCTCACTAGCGGGAGTGGCTAAGACCCAGTACTTC
TRBV28	TRBD2	TRBJ2-3	-	CASSLLQRGLSTDTQYF	TGTGCCAGCAGTTTACTCCAGCGGGGGCTGAGCACAGATACGCAGTATTTT
TRBV28	-	TRBJ2-3	-	CASTLGGGGGGDTQYF	TGTGCCAGCACACTCGGAGGAGGGGGAGGAGGAGATACGCAGTATTTT
TRBV28	-	TRBJ1-1	-	CASAAPTGFDTEAFF	TGTGCCAGCGCCGCCCCCACAGGGTTCGACACTGAAGCTTTCTTT
TRBV9	-	TRBJ2-1	-	CASSPWPSRDEQFF	TGTGCCAGCAGCCCCTGGCCGTCTCGCGATGAGCAGTTCTTC
TRBV27	-	TRBJ2-3	-	CASRTLDTDTQYF	TGTGCCAGCAGGACCTTAGACACAGATACGCAGTATTTT
TRBV6-1	-	TRBJ1-5	-	CASSEAQAGGTNQPQHF	TGTGCCAGCAGTGAAGCGCAGGCAGGCGGGACTAATCAGCCCCAGCATTTT
TRBV28	TRBD2	TRBJ2-7	-	CASQLAGAYEQYF	TGTGCCAGCCAACTAGCGGGAGCCTACGAGCAGTACTTC
TRBV18	TRBD1	TRBJ2-5	-	CASSPRTGFMETQYF	TGTGCCAGCTCACCTAGGACAGGGTTTATGGAGACCCAGTACTTC
TRBV6-1	TRBD2	TRBJ2-5	-	CASSETAGWAGGQETQYF	TGTGCCAGCAGTGAAACGGCGGGTTGGGCGGGAGGGCAAGAGACCCAGTACTTC
TRBV28	TRBD1	TRBJ1-2	-	CASSPPQGQGPGYGYTF	TGTGCCAGCAGCCCGCCCCAAGGACAGGGGCCGGGGTATGGCTACACCTTC
TRBV19	TRBD1	TRBJ2-1	-	CASSPTGSSYNEQFF	TGTGCCAGTAGTCCGACAGGGAGCTCCTACAATGAGCAGTTCTTC
TRBV30	-	TRBJ2-3	-	CAWSEDTQYF	TGTGCCTGGAGCGAAGATACGCAGTATTTT
TRBV27	TRBD1	TRBJ2-1	few	CASSLGQANLHYNEQFF	TGTGCCAGCAGTTTGGGACAGGCGAATCTACATTACAATGAGCAGTTCTTC
TRBV5-1	-	TRBJ2-7	-	CASSLQGGLWEQYF	TGCGCCAGCAGCTTGCAGGGGGGACTTTGGGAGCAGTACTTC
TRBV5-4	TRBD2	TRBJ2-7	-	CASSPAGAYEQYF	TGTGCCAGCAGCCCGGCGGGGGCCTACGAGCAGTACTTC
TRBV6-5	TRBD2	TRBJ2-1	-	CASKGLASGEQFF	TGTGCCAGCAAAGGACTAGCAAGTGGTGAGCAGTTCTTC
TRBV6-5	TRBD2	TRBJ2-3	once	CASRRLATDTQYF	TGTGCCAGCAGGAGACTAGCAACAGATACGCAGTATTTT
TRBV27	-	TRBJ2-1	-	CASSLERGGWFF	TGTGCCAGCAGTTTAGAGAGGGGGGGATGGTTCTTC
TRBV10-3	-	TRBJ2-3	few	CAISESLVPTLDPTQYF	TGTGCCATCAGTGAGTCTCTGGTTCCAACCCTTGACCCTACGCAGTATTTT
TRBV11-2	TRBD2	TRBJ2-5	-	CASSLTSGYQETQYF	TGTGCCAGCAGCCTGACTAGCGGGTACCAAGAGACCCAGTACTTC
TRBV10-2	TRBD1	TRBJ1-1	-	CASSLQGARTEAFF	TGCGCCAGCAGTCTACAGGGGGCGCGCACTGAAGCTTTCTTT